The 24 T cell receptor beta chains below were found in one sample sequenced in a study of early T cells in non-severe SARS-CoV-2 infection. TCRdb called the 5' RACE reads again in MiXCR, with one record for every CDR3 protein. Here the sample spans 55,000 to 75,000 distinct CDR3 sequences, 12% being singletons. Sample: whole blood. Source of these receptors: an adult who was a healthcare worker with PCR-confirmed SARS-CoV-2 infection or an uninfected control (not recorded which).

This chain connects TRBV7-2 to TRBJ2-3; D gene ambiguous. Looked up from germline, CDR1 is SGHTA and CDR2 is FQGNSA. Trimming removed 8 bases at V and 1 base at J, with 10 bases between. The length of the CDR3 is 13 residues. The CDR3, as DNA: TGTGCCAGCGACCTCCTAGGCACAGATACGCAGTATTTT. Its translation: CASDLLGTDTQYF.

This clonotype showed up just a few times. This chain connects TRBV3-1 to TRBJ1-6; possibly TRBD1 for D (6 bases). The CDR3 is made up of 14 amino acids. From germline, CDR1 is LGHDT and CDR2 YNNKEL (reference sequence). V shed 1 base and J shed 9 bases, with 10 bases lying between them. CDR3 DNA sequence: TGTGCCAGCAGCCAAGTCACAGGGTTTTCACCCCTCCACTTT. As protein: CASSQVTGFSPLHF. The full variable domain, with the rest looked up from reference TRBV3-1 and TRBJ1-6, is DTAVSQTPKYLVTQMGNDKSIKCEQNLGHDTMYWYKQDSKKFLKIMFSYNNKELIINETVPNRFSPKSPDKAHLNLHINSLELGDSAVYFCASSQVTGFSPLHFGNGTRLTVT.

V is TRBV6-5 and J is TRBJ2-1, with D possibly TRBD1 on 6 matching bases. The V end was cut by 0 bases, the J end by 8 bases, with 17 bases between. The CDR3 length is 16 residues. Looked up from germline, CDR1 is MNHEY and CDR2 is SVGAGI. The DNA of the CDR3 is TGTGCCAGCAGTTACTCGACAGGATTTCTTGGGGATGAGCAGTTCTTC. Encoded protein: CASSYSTGFLGDEQFF.

The genes are TRBV9 and TRBJ2-3; D gene unclear. Germline V gene data show CDR1 as SGDLS and CDR2 as YYNGEE. The CDR3 spans 12 residues. The V end was cut by 0 bases, the J end by 6 bases, with 5 bases between. In DNA form, the CDR3 reads TGTGCCAGCAGCGTAGAAGGGGATACGCAGTATTTT. This gives the protein CASSVEGDTQYF.

This clonotype appeared many times. The rearrangement uses TRBV3-1 and TRBJ1-2; D unclear. Trimming left V 0 bases short and J 4 bases short, with 12 bases between. Germline values: CDR1 LGHDT, CDR2 YNNKEL (reference sequence). The CDR3 spans 15 residues. DNA for the CDR3: TGTGCCAGCAGCCAAGAGGTTCACGTCCGCTATGGCTACACCTTC. The encoded protein is CASSQEVHVRYGYTF.

In this sample, this clonotype turned up many times. The chain couples TRBV12-3 or TRBV12-4 to TRBJ1-1; D possibly corresponds to TRBD1 (5 bases). The CDR3 is 14 residues long. The V end was cut by 1 base, the J end by 4 bases, with 10 bases between. The CDR3 loop reads CASSLGAGSTEAFF. In DNA form, the CDR3 reads TGTGCCAGCAGTTTAGGGGCAGGGTCCACTGAAGCTTTCTTT.

In its sample, this clonotype was seen a few times. This sequence joins TRBV19 and TRBJ1-5; 9 bases are shared with TRBD1. Germline trimming cut 4 bases from V and 7 bases from J; bases unmatched to any gene: 5. Germline-derived CDR1 and CDR2 are LNHDA and SQIVND (reference sequence). This CDR3 spans 14 amino acids. CDR3 in amino acids: CASSKGQGSQPQHF. The CDR3 DNA is TGTGCCAGTAGTAAGGGACAGGGTTCCCAGCCCCAGCATTTT. Variable domain in full (rest from reference TRBV19 and TRBJ1-5): DGGITQSPKYLFRKEGQNVTLSCEQNLNHDAMYWYRQDPGQGLRLIYYSQIVNDFQKGDIAEGYSVSREKKESFPLTVTSAQKNPTAFYLCASSKGQGSQPQHFGDGTRLSIL.

The genes are TRBV20-1 and TRBJ1-5; no reliable D call. CDR1 and CDR2 (germline): DFQATT, SNEGSKA (reference sequence). Trimming removed 0 bases from V and 5 bases from J, with 8 bases in between. The CDR3 length is 13 residues. The CDR3 loop is CSARESGDQPQHF. In DNA form, the CDR3 reads TGCAGTGCTAGAGAATCGGGAGATCAGCCCCAGCATTTT.

This clonotype has a count of ten or more. The chain combines TRBV4-2 with TRBJ2-3, with 7 bases lining up with TRBD1. CDR3 length: 16 residues. CDR1 and CDR2 from the germline V gene are LGHNA and YNFKEQ. The trim removed 0 bases at V and 0 bases at J, leaving 3 bases unmatched. The CDR3: CASSQEGGASTDTQYF. The CDR3 DNA reads as TGTGCCAGCAGCCAAGAAGGGGGCGCTAGCACAGATACGCAGTATTTT.

This clonotype was detected ten times or more. The chain joins TRBV5-1 to TRBJ2-2; 7 bases agree with TRBD2. Per germline, CDR1 SGHRS and CDR2 YFSETQ. Trimming cost V 2 bases and J 3 bases; bases outside gene matches: 7. This CDR3 region has 16 residues. CDR3 coding DNA: TGCGCCAGCAGCTTATCCAGCGGGGCTTACACCGGGGAGCTGTTTTTT. Protein sequence: CASSLSSGAYTGELFF.

In this sample, this clonotype turned up a few times. At one end the junction does not follow the germline gene, possibly because of a read error. The V gene is TRBV10-3, the J gene TRBJ1-3; weak D call: TRBD1 (6 bases). Germline CDR1 ENHRY, CDR2 SYGVKD. The CDR3 extends over 14 amino acids. The CDR3 here is CAITEEQGGNTIYF. DNA of the CDR3: TGTGCCATCACTGAGGAACAGGGAGGAAACACCATATATTTT.

This clonotype occurred many times. This rearrangement joins TRBV11-2 to TRBJ2-2; D unclear. CDR1 and CDR2 (germline): SGHAT, FQNNGV. V was cut by 5 bases and J by 1 base, with 11 bases left in between. The CDR3 spans 15 residues. The CDR3 spells CASSPSTLNTGELFF. In DNA, the CDR3 is TGTGCCAGCAGCCCCTCAACGCTGAACACCGGGGAGCTGTTTTTT.

The chain links TRBV9 to TRBJ1-4; 8 bases are a match to TRBD1. CDR3 length: 15 residues. Trimming at V came to 4 bases and at J to 4 bases, leaving 6 bases not matched to a gene. The germline V gene encodes CDR1 SGDLS and CDR2 YYNGEE. The CDR3 here is CASSFRTGNNEKLFF. The CDR3, as DNA: TGTGCCAGCAGCTTCCGGACAGGGAATAATGAAAAACTGTTTTTT.

The chain employs TRBV7-2 and TRBJ2-1, with 7 bases identical to TRBD2. The CDR3 is 14 residues long. Trimming took 0 bases from V and 10 from J; bases not matched to a gene: 6. Germline V gene lookup returns CDR1 SGHTA and CDR2 FQGNSA. The CDR3 sequence: CASSLAGGSREQFF. The CDR3, as DNA: TGTGCCAGCAGCTTAGCGGGGGGGAGTCGGGAGCAGTTCTTC.

This clonotype was found a few times. The J gene is TRBJ2-7, the V gene TRBV7-9; tentative D call: TRBD2 (7 bases). V gave up 5 bases and J gave up 2 bases, with 19 bases separating them. CDR3 size: 16 residues. The V gene's germline CDR1 is SEHNR and CDR2 FQNEAQ (reference sequence). The CDR3 is CASSPFVGGGPYEQYF. CDR3 nucleotide sequence: TGTGCCAGCAGCCCGTTCGTGGGGGGGGGCCCCTACGAGCAGTACTTC.

This clonotype was observed many times. Sequence at one end of the junction differs from germline and may be a read error. The genes are TRBV7-7 and TRBJ1-3, with D tentatively TRBD1 (6 bases). The CDR3 has 13 amino acids. Germline loops: CDR1 SSHAT, CDR2 FNYEAQ (reference sequence). This chain's CDR3 is CASSRDIGNTIYF. The CDR3, as DNA: TGTGCTAGCAGCCGGGACATTGGAAACACCATATATTTT.

This clonotype has just a few counts. The V gene is TRBV12-3 or TRBV12-4, the J gene TRBJ2-7; 9 bases fit TRBD1. This CDR3 is 14 amino acids long. V lost 5 bases, J lost 3 bases, and 5 bases stayed unmatched. The CDR3 sequence is CASSTWDRDYEQYF. In DNA, the CDR3 is TGTGCCAGCAGTACCTGGGACAGGGACTACGAGCAGTACTTC.

In its sample, this clonotype was seen many times. The rearrangement joins TRBV6-1 to TRBJ1-3, with D unclear. This CDR3 has 15 residues. In germline, CDR1 is MNHNS, CDR2 SASEGT. V gave up 7 bases and J gave up 2 bases, with 15 bases separating them. CDR3 bases: TGTGCCAGCACCCGAATGGGTGGCCCTGGAAACACCATATATTTT. Protein product: CASTRMGGPGNTIYF.

This clonotype was recorded a few times. This chain links TRBV9 with TRBJ1-1; no clear D. The CDR3 extends over 14 amino acids. The germline V gene has CDR1 SGDLS and CDR2 YYNGEE. V gave up 3 bases and J gave up 2 bases, with 11 bases separating them. The DNA for the CDR3 is TGTGCCAGCAGCGAACAATTGGGAAACACTGAAGCTTTCTTT. Translating gives CASSEQLGNTEAFF. The full variable domain, rest sourced from reference TRBV9 and TRBJ1-1, is DSGVTQTPKHLITATGQRVTLRCSPRSGDLSVYWYQQSLDQGLQFLIQYYNGEERAKGNILERFSAQQFPDLHSELNLSSLELGDSALYFCASSEQLGNTEAFFGQGTRLTVV.

Only a few counts were recorded for this clonotype. This sequence joins TRBV12-3 or TRBV12-4 and TRBJ2-7; no firm D call. V lost 6 bases and J lost 5, with 11 bases in between. The CDR3 sequence is 12 residues long. In DNA form, the CDR3 reads TGTGCCAGCAGCCCACGCCCCGACGAGCAGTACTTC. It codes for CASSPRPDEQYF.

This clonotype was counted many times. The rearrangement links TRBV11-2 to TRBJ2-5; D might be TRBD2 (5 bases). Per the germline V gene, CDR1 is SGHAT and CDR2 is FQNNGV. Trimming shortened V by 0 bases and J by 5 bases, and 19 bases separated the two germline ends. The CDR3 consists of 17 residues. The CDR3 DNA reads as TGTGCCAGCAGCTTAGATCCACCTTGGGCCCCGGGGGAGACCCAGTACTTC. Amino acid sequence: CASSLDPPWAPGETQYF.

This clonotype was seen at least ten times. The chain is built from TRBV5-1 and TRBJ1-1, with D tentatively TRBD1 (5 bases). The V end was cut by 5 bases, the J end by 2 bases, with 13 bases between. This CDR3 spans 14 amino acids. Germline CDR1 and CDR2: SGHRS and YFSETQ. The CDR3 DNA follows: TGCGCCAGCAGTTGGGACTCCATCAACACTGAAGCTTTCTTT. This encodes CASSWDSINTEAFF.

This clonotype was detected only a few times. The chain uses TRBV18 and TRBJ2-7; 12 positions agree with TRBD1. The V segment lost 6 bases and the J segment 7 bases; nucleotides outside the gene matches: 13. The germline V gene has CDR1 KGHSH and CDR2 LQKENI. The CDR3 loop spans 16 amino acids. CDR3 in DNA: TGTGCCAGCTCCGGATTGGCGGGACAGGGGGCCGGGGAGCAGTACTTC. Protein product: CASSGLAGQGAGEQYF.

This clonotype has more than one count but fewer than ten. The V call is TRBV27, the J call TRBJ1-5; 7 nucleotides agree with TRBD1. Germline lookup yields CDR1 MNHEY and CDR2 SMNVEV (reference sequence). There are 15 residues in the CDR3. Germline trimming cut 5 bases from V and 11 bases from J; bases unmatched to any gene: 15. The CDR3 protein is CASSPLDRALEAQHF. DNA of the CDR3: TGTGCCAGCAGTCCCCTCGACAGGGCCCTGGAGGCCCAGCATTTT.